These T cell receptor beta chains were read from a single sample in a study of blood T cells in healthy people across ages. One entry per CDR3 protein, called by TCRdb with MiXCR from the 5' RACE reads. Among about 930,000 distinct CDR3 sequences listed, about 28% were seen once. The data were also submitted as part of a second study, on T cells of mothers and their children.

The sequenced sample consisted of blood. Receptor source: a woman aged 40 to 50 in good health. Each CDR3 is given with its conserved first and last residue. A D gene is named only where the DNA matches it firmly. Only some rows state a clone size, as once, few, many or a class for expanded clones.

>-|TRBV30|-|TRBJ2-3
TGTGCCTGGGGAGAAGCAGGGTTGACGCAGTATTTT
CAWGEAGLTQYF
>-|TRBV4-1|many|TRBJ2-3
TGCGCCAGCAGCCCGGGAGGGACAGTCGGAGATACGCAGTATTTT
CASSPGGTVGDTQYF
>-|TRBV11-2|many|TRBJ2-7
TGTGCCAGCAGCTTAGGCCCCAGTATCTACGAGCAGTACTTC
CASSLGPSIYEQYF
>-|TRBV29-1|many|TRBJ1-2
TGCAGCGTTGATAATGTTTCCGGCTACACCTTC
CSVDNVSGYTF
>TRBD1|TRBV10-3|-|TRBJ2-7
TGTGCCAGCGGCTGGACAGGGGGGATCACCTACGAGCAGTACTTC
CASGWTGGITYEQYF
>-|TRBV4-1|many|TRBJ1-6
TGCGCCAGCAGCCAAGAGGCAGGGGCGAATTCACCCCTCCACTTT
CASSQEAGANSPLHF
>-|TRBV2|-|TRBJ1-5
TGTGCCAGCAGTGCGGAGGGTAGGAATCAGCCCCAGCATTTT
CASSAEGRNQPQHF
>TRBD1|TRBV6-1|-|TRBJ2-1
TGTGCCAGCAGTGGGAACCGGGACAGGGGGCGAGATGAGCAGTTCTTC
CASSGNRDRGRDEQFF
>TRBD1|TRBV20-1|many|TRBJ2-1
TGCAGTGCTAGCCCTCTGACAGGGAACAATGAGCAGTTCTTC
CSASPLTGNNEQFF
>-|TRBV20-1|few|TRBJ2-1
TGCAGTGCCTGGGACGAGGAGCAGTTCTTC
CSAWDEEQFF
>-|TRBV5-5|few|TRBJ1-5
TGTGCCAGCAGCTTGGTATTAGGGTTGAGCAATCAGCCCCAGCATTTT
CASSLVLGLSNQPQHF
>-|TRBV5-1|many|TRBJ2-7
TGCGCCAGCAGCTTGGCGACGAGCCTCCTCCGGGACAAAGACTACGAGCAGTACTTC
CASSLATSLLRDKDYEQYF
>TRBD2|TRBV20-1|few|TRBJ2-1
TGCAGTGCTGTTCGACTAGCCCAGGCCTTCATGTACAATGAGCAGTTCTTC
CSAVRLAQAFMYNEQFF
>-|TRBV5-8|-|TRBJ2-1
TGTGCCAGCAGCTTGGGTAAGGGGTCCCCCAATGAGCAGTTCTTC
CASSLGKGSPNEQFF
>-|TRBV28|many|TRBJ2-7
TGTGCCAGCACCCCGGTCTCCTACGAGCAGTACTTC
CASTPVSYEQYF